This T cell receptor beta chain was sequenced during a study of cytomegalovirus exposure and HLA in healthy donors. Study information: There were tens of millions of unique TCRs (from HLA-typed donors) in an early data release.

Donors in the study were healthy people who gave bone marrow. The primer mix had 60 Vbeta and 13 Jbeta primers. Sequencing was performed with immunoSEQ multiplex PCR; in TCRdb, only in-frame clones are kept and a portion is missing. The sample holds approximately 150,000 clones, around 77% seen once. The CDR3 has 15 amino acids. Germline assignment: CDR1 MDHEN and CDR2 SYDVKM. Trimming shortened V by 5 bases and J by 3 bases, and 16 bases separated the two germline ends. The J gene is TRBJ1-2, the V gene TRBV28; TRBD1 might be the D (6 bases). The receptor was isolated from a woman aged 55-69 years in good health and CMV-seronegative. The sequenced sample was PBMCs. CDR3: CASSPAGVGDYGYTF. CDR3 in DNA: TGTGCCAGCAGTCCCGCAGGGGTCGGAGACTATGGCTACACCTTC.